These 26 T cell receptor beta chains were all obtained from the same sample, sequenced in a study of shared clonotypes between healthy human individuals. CD45RO-negative, CCR7-positively selected cells formed the naive CD8 fraction, excluding terminally differentiated effector memory CD45RA+ cells. TCRdb's copy holds only in-frame clones and misses some; the assay was immunoSEQ multiplex PCR. The repertoire includes 2 million or so clones, around 96% of them detected once, and 0.9% to 1.4% sits in the top ten. Material for sequencing was naive CD8+ T cells sorted from blood. Receptor source: a man aged 18 to 35 in good health.

This chain links TRBV2 with TRBJ2-1; D is uncertain. The CDR3 contains 12 residues. Germline assignment: CDR1 SNHLY and CDR2 FYNNEI. Trimming stripped 3 bases from V and 5 bases from J, with 5 bases between. This CDR3 reads CASSDPNNEQFF. The CDR3 nucleotides read TGTGCCAGCAGTGACCCCAACAATGAGCAGTTCTTC. Combining the CDR3 with reference TRBV2 and TRBJ2-1 gives the whole variable domain EPEVTQTPSHQVTQMGQEVILRCVPISNHLYFYWYRQILGQKVEFLVSFYNNEISEKSEIFDDQFSVERPDGSNFTLKIRSTKLEDSAMYFCASSDPNNEQFFGPGTRLTVL.

This chain uses TRBV5-6 with TRBJ1-1; D uncertain. Deletions cut 2 bases from V and 2 bases from J, with 7 bases between. The CDR3 covers 13 residues. Looked up from germline, CDR1 is SGHDT and CDR2 is YYEEEE. The CDR3 region has the DNA TGTGCCAGCAGCTTTTGGGAAAACACTGAAGCTTTCTTT. Its translation is CASSFWENTEAFF.

The J gene is TRBJ2-7, the V gene TRBV7-9; D may match TRBD1 or TRBD2 (5 bases each). V was shortened by 1 base and J by 3 bases, with 10 bases between the two germline ends. Per the germline V gene, CDR1 is SEHNR and CDR2 is FQNEAQ (reference sequence). This CDR3 has 14 residues. As DNA, the CDR3 is TGTGCCAGCAGCTTAGGAGGGGCCCTCTACGAGCAGTACTTC. Translated: CASSLGGALYEQYF.

The chain combines TRBV2 with TRBJ2-3, with D tentatively TRBD1 (8 bases). With 3 bases removed from V and 3 bases from J, the gap between germline ends came to 19 bases. Germline CDR1 is SNHLY and CDR2 is FYNNEI. The CDR3 totals 17 residues. CDR3 amino acids: CASSDSGQGGWTDTQYF. The CDR3 nucleotides are TGTGCCAGCAGTGATTCTGGACAGGGAGGGTGGACAGATACGCAGTATTTT.

The genes are TRBV29-1 and TRBJ1-3; D remains ambiguous. This CDR3 contains 17 residues. V gave up 0 bases and J gave up 0 bases, with 15 bases separating them. Looked up from germline, CDR1 is SQVTM and CDR2 is ANQGSEA. The CDR3 nucleotides read TGCAGCGTTGAAGAGGCGGACGTTCACCGCTCTGGAAACACCATATATTTT. Residues: CSVEEADVHRSGNTIYF.

The CDR3 bases are TGCGCCAGCAGTTACCGGACTAGCGGGAATTGGGAGCAGTACTTC. Translating gives CASSYRTSGNWEQYF. The chain couples TRBV5-1 to TRBJ2-7, with 12 nucleotides matching TRBD2. Germline values: CDR1 SGHRS, CDR2 YFSETQ. V trimming: 5 bases; J trimming: 7 bases; junction bases outside the gene matches: 10. There are 15 residues in the CDR3.

V is TRBV5-4 and J is TRBJ1-2; a possible D gene is TRBD1 (5 bases). The CDR3 contains 15 residues. Trimming left V 0 bases short and J 3 bases short, with 12 bases between. Germline V gene data show CDR1 as SGHNT and CDR2 as YYREEE (reference sequence). Here the CDR3 DNA reads TGTGCCAGCAGCTTGGAATCCGGGGCAGACTATGGCTACACCTTC. This sequence encodes CASSLESGADYGYTF.

The rearrangement uses TRBV2 and TRBJ2-5; D gene uncertain. The CDR3 loop spans 13 amino acids. V was shortened by 4 bases and J by 5 bases, with 11 bases between the two germline ends. Germline values: CDR1 SNHLY, CDR2 FYNNEI. The CDR3 DNA follows: TGTGCCAGCAGTGTGCCGTTAGGGGAGACCCAGTACTTC. This translates into CASSVPLGETQYF. Together with reference TRBV2 and TRBJ2-5, the CDR3 gives the full variable domain: EPEVTQTPSHQVTQMGQEVILRCVPISNHLYFYWYRQILGQKVEFLVSFYNNEISEKSEIFDDQFSVERPDGSNFTLKIRSTKLEDSAMYFCASSVPLGETQYFGPGTRLLVL.

This rearrangement joins TRBV28 to TRBJ2-1; 7 nucleotides agree with TRBD1. The CDR3 contains 15 residues. J was trimmed by 0 bases and V by 5 bases; bases with no gene match: 4. Germline V gene lookup returns CDR1 MDHEN and CDR2 SYDVKM. The CDR3 sequence: CASSPGTVSYNEQFF. The CDR3 DNA reads as TGTGCCAGCAGTCCAGGGACAGTCTCCTACAATGAGCAGTTCTTC.

This chain connects TRBV30 to TRBJ2-7; 13 nucleotides agree with TRBD2. Germline CDR1 is GTSNPN and CDR2 is SVGIG (reference sequence). Germline trimming cut 1 base from V and 2 bases from J; bases unmatched to any gene: 5. The CDR3 sequence is 16 residues long. The CDR3 DNA reads as TGTGCCTGGAGTGCTGGGACTAGCGGGAACCCCTACGAGCAGTACTTC. This sequence encodes CAWSAGTSGNPYEQYF. Full variable domain (rest looked up from reference TRBV30 and TRBJ2-7): SQTIHQWPATLVQPVGSPLSLECTVEGTSNPNLYWYRQAAGRGLQLLFYSVGIGQISSEVPQNLSASRPQDRQFILSSKKLLLSDSGFYLCAWSAGTSGNPYEQYFGPGTRLTVT.

V is TRBV5-1 and J is TRBJ2-1; 12 nucleotides align to TRBD2. The length of the CDR3 is 17 residues. Trimming took 0 bases from V and 7 from J; bases not matched to a gene: 8. Germline lookup yields CDR1 SGHRS and CDR2 YFSETQ. The DNA for the CDR3 is TGCGCCAGCAGCTTGGTGCTAGCGGGGGGGCCGGTAAATGAGCAGTTCTTC. Amino acid sequence: CASSLVLAGGPVNEQFF.

The CDR3 loop reads CASSEATGGNEKLFF. Written as DNA, the CDR3 is TGTGCCAGCAGCGAAGCGACAGGGGGTAATGAAAAACTGTTTTTT. V gene TRBV13 combines with J gene TRBJ1-4; 9 positions agree with TRBD1. After removal of 5 bases from V and 4 bases from J, the junction contained 5 bases not matched to a gene. CDR3 length equals 15 residues. CDR1 is PRHDT, CDR2 FYEKMQ, per germline (reference sequence).

The count of this clone is one. The genes are TRBV4-1 and TRBJ2-1, with TRBD2 matching 8 bases. The trim removed 0 bases at V and 8 bases at J, leaving 3 bases unmatched. The germline V gene has CDR1 MGHRA and CDR2 YSYEKL. The CDR3 is 14 amino acids. The CDR3 protein is CASSQDLGGDEQFF. For the CDR3, the DNA is TGCGCCAGCAGCCAAGATCTCGGGGGGGATGAGCAGTTCTTC.

This chain joins TRBV5-4 and TRBJ2-7; D is perhaps TRBD1 or TRBD2 (6 bases each). The V and J ends lost 4 bases and 3 bases respectively, with 11 bases between them. The germline V gene has CDR1 SGHNT and CDR2 YYREEE (reference sequence). The length of the CDR3 is 13 residues. The CDR3: CASSGGTSYEQYF. DNA for the CDR3: TGTGCCAGCAGCGGGGGGACAAGCTACGAGCAGTACTTC.

The chain combines TRBV9 with TRBJ1-5; a possible D gene is TRBD1 (5 bases). The CDR3 consists of 15 residues. From germline, CDR1 is SGDLS and CDR2 YYNGEE. With 3 bases removed from V and 4 bases from J, the gap between germline ends came to 14 bases. CDR3 in DNA: TGTGCCAGCAGCGACGGGACCCTAGGGAATCAGCCCCAGCATTTT. This sequence encodes CASSDGTLGNQPQHF.

As for this clone: Within the sample, other DNA sequences also encode this same CDR3. The chain's CDR3 is CASSFLAGGTDTQYF. CDR3 nucleotides: TGTGCCAGCAGTTTCCTAGCCGGGGGCACAGATACGCAGTATTTT. The chain is built from TRBV28 and TRBJ2-3, with a weak D call TRBD2 (5 bases). Germline V gives CDR1 MDHEN, CDR2 SYDVKM. Deletions cut 3 bases from V and 1 base from J, with 11 bases between. The CDR3 totals 15 residues.

The chain has TRBV4-2 and TRBJ1-6; 10 bases map to TRBD1. The junction had 13 bases not matched to a gene; V was cut back by 2 bases and J by 0 bases. The CDR3 is 21 residues long. CDR1 is LGHNA and CDR2 is YNFKEQ in the germline V gene. In DNA form, the CDR3 reads TGTGCCAGCAGCCAACCGGGAGGGACAGGGGCGTACAGCTCCTATAATTCACCCCTCCACTTT. Translated: CASSQPGGTGAYSSYNSPLHF.

The count of this clone is one. J is TRBJ2-5 and V is TRBV7-9; D may be TRBD1 (6 bases). The germline CDR1 and CDR2 sequences are SEHNR and FQNEAQ (reference sequence). The CDR3 has 16 amino acids. Trimming removed 5 bases from V and 4 bases from J, with 20 bases in between. Written as DNA, the CDR3 is TGTGCCAGCAGCCTACCACGTGGGACACTAGGAGAGACCCAGTACTTC. Its translation is CASSLPRGTLGETQYF.

The V call is TRBV9, the J call TRBJ2-5; D is undetermined. The V end lost 3 bases, the J end lost 5 bases, and 11 bases lay between the germline ends. The length of the CDR3 is 13 residues. Germline V gene data show CDR1 as SGDLS and CDR2 as YYNGEE. The CDR3 bases are TGTGCCAGCAGCGCACCCCTGAGTGAGACCCAGTACTTC. Translation gives CASSAPLSETQYF.

The chain uses TRBV6-6 and TRBJ2-1, with 7 bases identical to TRBD2. V was pared by 5 bases and J by 3 bases, with 4 bases of the junction left unmatched. The CDR3 extends over 14 amino acids. The germline gives CDR1 MNHNY, CDR2 SVGAGI (reference sequence). The CDR3 DNA reads TGTGCCAGCAGTCCGGTAGCGGGCTACAATGAGCAGTTCTTC. Encoded protein: CASSPVAGYNEQFF.

The gene calls are TRBV7-8 and TRBJ2-5; 7 nucleotides align to TRBD1. V was pared by 5 bases and J by 5 bases, with 14 bases of the junction left unmatched. CDR1 SGHVS and CDR2 FQNEAQ come from the germline V gene. The CDR3 has 16 amino acids. In DNA form, the CDR3 reads TGTGCCAGCAGCAACTACGCCGAGGGGGCCTCTGAGACCCAGTACTTC. Protein product: CASSNYAEGASETQYF.

The rearrangement joins TRBV27 to TRBJ2-7; the D is unclear. V was cut by 0 bases and J by 3 bases, with 9 bases left in between. The germline gives CDR1 MNHEY, CDR2 SMNVEV (reference sequence). CDR3 length: 14 residues. CDR3 in DNA: TGTGCCAGCAGTTTATCAGGGTATGACTACGAGCAGTACTTC. This codes for CASSLSGYDYEQYF.

This chain uses TRBV13 with TRBJ1-3; no definite D call. Per germline, CDR1 PRHDT and CDR2 FYEKMQ (reference sequence). V lost 2 bases, J lost 0 bases, and 11 bases lay in between. The CDR3 is 16 residues long. CDR3 loop: CASSLRSVSSGNTIYF. DNA of the CDR3: TGTGCCAGCAGCTTACGTTCGGTCAGCTCTGGAAACACCATATATTTT. The complete variable domain, with remaining parts taken from reference TRBV13 and TRBJ1-3, reads AAGVIQSPRHLIKEKRETATLKCYPIPRHDTVYWYQQGPGQDPQFLISFYEKMQSDKGSIPDRFSAQQFSDYHSELNMSSLELGDSALYFCASSLRSVSSGNTIYFGEGSWLTVV.

The chain couples TRBV7-9 to TRBJ1-4, with 8 bases aligning to TRBD1. This CDR3 comprises 16 residues. Germline-derived CDR1 and CDR2 are SEHNR and FQNEAQ (reference sequence). The V segment lost 3 bases and the J segment 7 bases; nucleotides outside the gene matches: 10. The CDR3 DNA follows: TGTGCCAGCAGCTTGGACAGGGACGAAACAGGTGAAAAACTGTTTTTT. Protein sequence: CASSLDRDETGEKLFF.

The chain employs TRBV2 and TRBJ2-2, with no clear D. CDR1 and CDR2 (germline): SNHLY, FYNNEI. V lost 5 bases and J 6 bases, leaving 7 bases between the germline ends. The CDR3 runs to 12 residues. This chain's CDR3 is CASSLVAGELFF. The CDR3, as DNA: TGTGCCAGCAGTCTGGTGGCCGGGGAGCTGTTTTTT.

The chain combines TRBV11-1 with TRBJ2-1; D not resolved. The CDR3 contains 12 residues. The germline V and J ends were trimmed by 1 base and 7 bases, with 5 bases remaining between them. Germline V gene data show CDR1 as SGHAT and CDR2 as FQDESV (reference sequence). CDR3 bases: TGTGCCAGCAGCTTAGGAGATAATGAGCAGTTCTTC. It is translated as CASSLGDNEQFF.